This TCR beta chain was sequenced for a study of blood T cell repertoires in COVID-19. Study overall: Some COVID-19 samples were acute and others convalescent; all came from the United States, Italy and Spain.

Germline CDR1 is MDHEN and CDR2 is SYDVKM. There are 16 residues in the CDR3. The junction had 3 bases not matched to a gene; V was cut back by 3 bases and J by 3 bases. Per the authors' pipeline: Counts of nucleated cells, estimated from reference gene primer amplification, were obtained. The assay was immunoSEQ multiplex PCR, and TCRdb's table has in-frame clones only and misses some. Clone size and the V and J calls come from that table; the DNA yielded D and trimming. The profile shows fewer than 110,000 clones, around 90% of them singletons. The chain is built from TRBV28 and TRBJ2-1; 12 nucleotides agree with TRBD2. The TCR comes from a human donor in a cohort sampled during active COVID-19. The sequenced sample was peripheral blood. The CDR3, as DNA: TGTGCCAGCAGTTTGCAGACTAGCGGGAGCTACAATGAGCAGTTCTTC. Its translation is CASSLQTSGSYNEQFF.